This TCR beta chain appears in the sequencing data of a study of blood T cell repertoires in COVID-19 (dated by TCRdb to 2019 to 2021). In terms of the full investigation: Samples from collaborators originated in the United States, Italy and Spain and spanned both the acute and convalescent phases of COVID-19. The samples were drawn from the first 160 participants of the ongoing ImmuneRACE study and from 950 to 1,500 subjects provided by 6 global collaborators. The sample metadata nearly always contained a de-identified subject ID, COVID-19 status, age in years and sex. Where available, HLA class I and class II types were taken from metadata supplied by the sample provider and were not determined by assay-based typing. Subjects who had been exposed to COVID-19, were actively infected with it, or had recovered from it provided the deeply sampled blood TCRbeta repertoires that made up the dataset. The repertoires were released in a freely available public database meant as a resource for research on the immune response to SARS-CoV-2. The prospective study material was composed of cDNA or gDNA derived from T cells, B-cell-depleted T cells, or PBMCs. Paper-wide results and their limitations: Clinical and demographic metadata were provided uncurated, with the amount varying by source and participant.

V is reduced by 0 bases and J by 8 bases, leaving a spacing of 13 bases between them. Inclusive of the bounding cysteine and phenylalanine, the CDR3 is 14 residues long. Only the CDR3 part of the read is kept: 42 bases, read in frame from the first base. In the germline V gene (reference sequence), CDR1 corresponds to LNHDA and CDR2 to SQIVND. The immunoSEQ Assay, a bias-controlled multiplex PCR, was used to amplify TCRbeta CDR3 regions from genomic DNA. As for how the authors treated the data: Nucleated cell counts per sample were estimated from amplification of reference gene primers within the assay. To quantify the absolute abundance of each unique TCRbeta CDR3 rearrangement, sequence reads were collapsed and filtered. For each sample, productive Simpson clonality was calculated as the square root of Simpson's diversity index over productive rearrangements. TCRdb's version of the immuneACCESS table is confined to in-frame rearrangements and falls short of the full clone set. An unresolved V gene accounts for under half of the shortfall where checked; the remainder is of unknown origin. The V and J calls and clone size were taken over from that table, and D and trimming were inferred from the DNA. This sample holds 140,000 or so clones; 84% were observed only once. Of the sample, 8% to 9% is held by the ten largest clones.

In Seattle, one collaborating source enrolled patients while the infection was active and tracked those patients longitudinally over the course of disease. The collaborating institutions used their own protocols to collect whole blood in K2EDTA tubes. Collaborator samples were shipped for TCRbeta analysis as frozen whole blood, isolated PBMCs, or DNA extracted from either sample type. Note on this clone: Its antigen is unknown. Per-base quality was not reported, and no clone a single base away is much larger than it.

The chain is made from TRBV19 and TRBJ1-2, and TRBD1 may be the D gene, going by 6 matching bases. The material sequenced was peripheral blood. This clonotype was obtained from a man aged 30 to 45 with COVID-19, enrolled during active disease. The nucleotide sequence is given as TGTGCCAGTAGTATAGACAGGGGCGCAGGAGGCTACACCTTC. Its product reads: CASSIDRGAGGYTF.